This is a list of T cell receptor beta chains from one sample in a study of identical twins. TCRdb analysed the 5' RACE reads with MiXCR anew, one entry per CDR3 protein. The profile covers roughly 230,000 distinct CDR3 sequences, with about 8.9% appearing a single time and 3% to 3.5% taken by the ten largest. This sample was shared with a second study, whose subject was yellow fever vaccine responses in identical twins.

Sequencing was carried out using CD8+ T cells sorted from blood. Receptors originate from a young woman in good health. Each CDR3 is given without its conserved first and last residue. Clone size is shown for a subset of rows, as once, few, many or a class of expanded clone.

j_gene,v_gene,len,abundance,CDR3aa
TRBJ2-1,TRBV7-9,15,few,ASITSGPSRPYNEQF
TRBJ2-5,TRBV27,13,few,ASSWGGRALETQY
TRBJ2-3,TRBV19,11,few,ASSGRGIDTQY
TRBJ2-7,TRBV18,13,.,ASSPSRGGNYEQY
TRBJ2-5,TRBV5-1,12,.,ATSSGTLKETQY
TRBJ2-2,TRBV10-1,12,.,ASSDGYYTGELF
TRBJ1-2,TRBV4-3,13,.,ASSQDLGTGYGYT
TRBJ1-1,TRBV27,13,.,ASSSDGGRNTEAF
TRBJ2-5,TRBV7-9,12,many,ASSADRNQETQY
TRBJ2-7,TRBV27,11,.,ASRRTGGHEQY
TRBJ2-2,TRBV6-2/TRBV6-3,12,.,ASSVPPNTGELF
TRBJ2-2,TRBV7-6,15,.,ASSTPRDSSNTGELF
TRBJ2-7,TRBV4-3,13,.,ASSQEESGGYEQY
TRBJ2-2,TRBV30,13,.,AWYPGDGMQRELF
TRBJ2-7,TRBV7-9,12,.,ASSSGTGSGEQY
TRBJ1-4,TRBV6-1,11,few,ATSTGGYEKLF
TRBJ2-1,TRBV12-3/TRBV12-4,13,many,ASSADVNSYNEQF
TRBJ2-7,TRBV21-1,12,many,ASSTSFYSYEQY
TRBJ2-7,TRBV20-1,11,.,SASRETPYEQY
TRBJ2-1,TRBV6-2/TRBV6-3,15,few,ASSYMRLAISYNEQF
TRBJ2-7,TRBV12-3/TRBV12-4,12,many,ASSLTGDPYEQY
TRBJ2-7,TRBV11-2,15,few,ASRREIRQGTSHEQY
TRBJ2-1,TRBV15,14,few,ATSNGGTGSYNEQF
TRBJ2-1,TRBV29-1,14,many,SVSGGPAHGVNEQF
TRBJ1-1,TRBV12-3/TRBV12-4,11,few,ASTLGQGTEAF
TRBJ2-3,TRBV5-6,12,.,ASSLAHLADTQY
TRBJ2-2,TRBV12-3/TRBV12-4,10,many,ASSRNFGELF
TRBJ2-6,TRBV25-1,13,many,ASSLDGDGANVLT
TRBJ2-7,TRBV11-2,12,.,ASSVGQGINEQY
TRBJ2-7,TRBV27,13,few,ASSFYPGEGYEQY
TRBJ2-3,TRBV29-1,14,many,SVEYWREVSTDTQY
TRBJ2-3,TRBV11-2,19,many,ASSLDATKGGANFGTDTQY
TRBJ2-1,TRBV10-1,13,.,ASSERLDSYNEQF
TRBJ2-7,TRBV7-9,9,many,ASSLTGEQY
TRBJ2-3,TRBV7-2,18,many,ASSLARLAGDSYSTDTQY
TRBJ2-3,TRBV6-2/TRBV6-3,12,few,ASNDRGRTDTQY
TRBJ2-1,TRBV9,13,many,ASSVARAPYNEQF
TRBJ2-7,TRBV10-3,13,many,AISESDFRSYEQY
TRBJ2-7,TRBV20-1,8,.,SVADVEQY
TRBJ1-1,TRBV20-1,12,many,SARDLGVNTEAF
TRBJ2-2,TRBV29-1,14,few,SVRGRQVGNTGELF
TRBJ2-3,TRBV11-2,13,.,ASSPPPPGRPTQY
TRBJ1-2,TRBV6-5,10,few,ASKDRNYGYT
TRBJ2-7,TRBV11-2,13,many,ASSTRDSLLYEQY
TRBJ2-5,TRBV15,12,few,ATSYGGFQETQY
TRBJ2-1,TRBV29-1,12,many,SVVRTGGLNEQF
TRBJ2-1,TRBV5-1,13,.,ASSPTRLAYNEQF
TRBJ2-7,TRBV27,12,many,ASSLSSLLYEQY
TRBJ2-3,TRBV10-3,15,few,AIKGSGPHISTDTQY
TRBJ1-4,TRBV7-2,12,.,ASRAGTGDEKLF
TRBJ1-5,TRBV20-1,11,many,SANGREYQPQH